The 21 T cell receptor beta chains reported below all come from one sample, sequenced in a study of blood T cell repertoires in COVID-19. The data were produced by immunoSEQ multiplex PCR, yet TCRdb's version contains in-frame clones alone and is incomplete. The sample comprises fewer than 200,000 clones, 76% of which are singletons, and more than 3% rests with the top ten. The sequencing sample was made of peripheral blood. The receptors here all came from an elderly woman with acute or convalescent COVID-19.

This clone occurred once. The rearrangement uses TRBV6-4 and TRBJ1-2; D unclear. The germline gives CDR1 MRHNA, CDR2 SNTAGT. The germline V and J ends were trimmed by 3 bases and 4 bases, with 9 bases remaining between them. The CDR3 is 13 amino acids. This chain's CDR3 is CASSEEGSYGYTF. The CDR3 region has the DNA TGTGCCAGCAGTGAAGAGGGCAGCTATGGCTACACCTTC.

V and J are TRBV6-2 or TRBV6-3 and TRBJ1-2; D not resolved. Trimming took 1 base from V and 2 from J, leaving 5 bases between them. Germline V gene lookup returns CDR1 MNHEY and CDR2 SVGEGT. There are 13 residues in the CDR3. The CDR3 protein is CASSYYENYGYTF. CDR3 sequence (DNA): TGTGCCAGCAGTTACTACGAGAACTATGGCTACACCTTC.

The rearrangement links TRBV5-1 to TRBJ2-3; 13 positions agree with TRBD2. CDR3 length equals 16 residues. Trimming took 4 bases from V and 5 from J; bases not matched to a gene: 7. Germline V gene sequence: CDR1 SGHRS, CDR2 YFSETQ. CDR3 sequence reads: CASSQVGLAGRDTQYF. The CDR3 DNA is TGCGCCAGCAGCCAGGTGGGACTAGCGGGGAGAGATACGCAGTATTTT. Filled out from reference TRBV5-1 and TRBJ2-3, the complete variable domain reads KAGVTQTPRYLIKTRGQQVTLSCSPISGHRSVSWYQQTPGQGLQFLFEYFSETQRNKGNFPGRFSGRQFSNSRSEMNVSTLELGDSALYLCASSQVGLAGRDTQYFGPGTRLTVL.

The chain links TRBV29-1 to TRBJ1-1; D is unresolved. The V gene lost 6 bases and the J gene lost 8 bases, with 22 bases spanning the gap. This CDR3 comprises 14 residues. Germline CDR1 SQVTM, CDR2 ANQGSEA. CDR3 residues: CSVINAGKKGEAFF. CDR3 coding DNA: TGCAGCGTGATAAACGCGGGGAAGAAAGGGGAAGCTTTCTTT.

The chain combines TRBV30 with TRBJ2-2; a weak D match, TRBD1 (6 bases). Germline CDR1 and CDR2: GTSNPN and SVGIG (reference sequence). Between the trimmed V and J ends, which lost 8 bases and 0 bases, there was a span of 16 bases. The CDR3 is 15 residues long. CDR3 loop: CAGQTGTTNTGELFF. CDR3 in DNA: TGTGCCGGACAGACGGGGACGACGAACACCGGGGAGCTGTTTTTT.

CDR3 residues: CASSSRDSPSGYTF. The CDR3 nucleotides read TGTGCCAGCAGTTCTCGGGACAGCCCTTCGGGCTACACCTTC. The rearrangement joins TRBV6-5 to TRBJ1-2; the match to TRBD1 covers 7 bases. The CDR3 consists of 14 residues. The V gene end was trimmed by 4 bases and the J gene end by 8 bases; junction bases not matched to a gene: 10. Germline V gene data show CDR1 as MNHEY and CDR2 as SVGAGI.

This rearrangement joins TRBV2 to TRBJ1-5, with a tentative D call TRBD1 (5 bases). The V gene lost 5 bases and the J gene lost 5 bases, with 13 bases spanning the gap. The CDR3 is 14 residues long. Looked up from germline, CDR1 is SNHLY and CDR2 is FYNNEI. The CDR3 DNA follows: TGTGCCAGCAGTTCCGTGGGGGGGGATCAGCCCCAGCATTTT. Protein sequence: CASSSVGGDQPQHF. Filled out from reference TRBV2 and TRBJ1-5, the complete variable domain reads EPEVTQTPSHQVTQMGQEVILRCVPISNHLYFYWYRQILGQKVEFLVSFYNNEISEKSEIFDDQFSVERPDGSNFTLKIRSTKLEDSAMYFCASSSVGGDQPQHFGDGTRLSIL.

The V call is TRBV2, the J call TRBJ2-7; tentative D call: TRBD2 (5 bases). The CDR3 is made up of 13 amino acids. The V gene's germline CDR1 is SNHLY and CDR2 FYNNEI. Trimming took 4 bases from V and 2 from J, leaving 9 bases between them. The DNA of the CDR3 is TGTGCCAGCAGTGTTGCGGGCCCCTACGAGCAGTACTTC. It specifies CASSVAGPYEQYF.

This clone was found a few times. The chain uses TRBV7-2 and TRBJ2-2; 8 nucleotides match TRBD2. With 5 bases clipped from V and 5 bases from J, the junction kept 7 bases outside the gene matches. The CDR3 totals 15 residues. Germline V CDR1 and CDR2: SGHTA, FQGNSA. CDR3 residues: CASSPRGGRTGELFF. The DNA of the CDR3 is TGTGCCAGCAGCCCCCGGGGGGGCCGGACCGGGGAGCTGTTTTTT.

The rearrangement joins TRBV1 to TRBJ1-2; TRBD1 reflects the table's D call only, with no check against the DNA. TRBV1 is a pseudogene locus. The CDR3 is 15 residues long. CDR3: CTSSQDPGKNYGYTF. The DNA for the CDR3 is TGCACCAGCAGCCAAGATCCAGGGAAGAACTATGGCTACACCTTC.

The chain has TRBV7-2 and TRBJ2-2; 9 positions match TRBD2. The V gene end was trimmed by 5 bases and the J gene end by 5 bases; junction bases not matched to a gene: 9. CDR1 SGHTA and CDR2 FQGNSA come from the germline V gene. The CDR3 covers 16 residues. The CDR3 nucleotides are TGTGCCAGCAGCAAGCTCCTGAGCGGGGGGACCGGGGAGCTGTTTTTT. Encoded protein: CASSKLLSGGTGELFF.

The genes are TRBV28 and TRBJ2-5, with 7 bases matching TRBD1. Germline-derived CDR1 and CDR2 are MDHEN and SYDVKM. This CDR3 contains 14 residues. Trimming at V came to 8 bases and at J to 3 bases, leaving 9 bases not matched to a gene. This CDR3 reads CASFPGQDKETQYF. CDR3 coding DNA: TGTGCCAGCTTCCCCGGACAGGACAAAGAGACCCAGTACTTC.

The CDR3 sequence: CASSMFGGTYNEQFF. The CDR3 nucleotides are TGTGCCAGTAGTATGTTTGGCGGGACCTACAATGAGCAGTTCTTC. The chain links TRBV19 to TRBJ2-1; a possible D gene is TRBD2 (6 bases). The CDR3 sequence is 15 residues long. The V and J ends lost 3 bases and 2 bases respectively, with 11 bases between them. Per the germline V gene, CDR1 is LNHDA and CDR2 is SQIVND (reference sequence).

The chain employs TRBV30 and TRBJ1-2, with TRBD1 matching 11 bases. Germline values: CDR1 GTSNPN, CDR2 SVGIG (reference sequence). This CDR3 is 14 amino acids long. Germline trimming cut 4 bases from V and 3 bases from J; bases unmatched to any gene: 4. CDR3 amino acids: CAWNGQGAYYGYTF. In nucleotides, the CDR3 is TGTGCCTGGAATGGACAGGGGGCGTACTATGGCTACACCTTC.

The chain's CDR3 is CAWSKGQGDTGELFF. CDR3 in DNA: TGTGCCTGGAGTAAGGGACAGGGAGACACCGGGGAGCTGTTTTTT. This rearrangement joins TRBV30 to TRBJ2-2; 9 nucleotides match TRBD1. The junction had 4 bases not matched to a gene; V was cut back by 2 bases and J by 3 bases. The CDR3 covers 15 residues. Germline CDR1 and CDR2: GTSNPN and SVGIG (reference sequence).

The rearrangement joins TRBV30 to TRBJ2-7, with 7 bases matching TRBD1. The trim removed 5 bases at V and 5 bases at J, leaving 12 bases unmatched. The CDR3 consists of 14 residues. The germline V gene encodes CDR1 GTSNPN and CDR2 SVGIG (reference sequence). The CDR3 DNA is TGTGCCTGGGGCCGACAGGGAGTCTTCAACGAGCAGTACTTC. As protein: CAWGRQGVFNEQYF. Supplemented by reference TRBV30 and TRBJ2-7, the full variable domain reads SQTIHQWPATLVQPVGSPLSLECTVEGTSNPNLYWYRQAAGRGLQLLFYSVGIGQISSEVPQNLSASRPQDRQFILSSKKLLLSDSGFYLCAWGRQGVFNEQYFGPGTRLTVT.

The chain links TRBV20-1 to TRBJ2-5, with D unclear. Trimming stripped 8 bases from V and 4 bases from J, with 8 bases between. The CDR3 has 10 amino acids. The germline CDR1 and CDR2 sequences are DFQATT and SNEGSKA (reference sequence). CDR3 in DNA: TGCAGTCCAGCGTCAGAGACCCAGTACTTC. Its protein product is CSPASETQYF.

In this sample, this clone turned up a few times. The chain carries TRBV2 and TRBJ1-4, with D unresolved. V gave up 4 bases and J gave up 5 bases, with 5 bases separating them. Germline lookup yields CDR1 SNHLY and CDR2 FYNNEI. The CDR3 covers 12 residues. CDR3 bases: TGTGCCAGCAGTGGGCAGAATGAAAAACTGTTTTTT. This translates into CASSGQNEKLFF.

The chain uses TRBV10-3 and TRBJ2-1; TRBD2 agrees at 7 bases. The CDR3 is 15 residues long. V dropped 5 bases and J dropped 3; count of bases not matched to a gene: 7. Germline CDR1 reads ENHRY; CDR2 reads SYGVKD. CDR3 amino acids: CAISSPRGDYNEQFF. CDR3 DNA: TGTGCCATCAGTTCCCCCCGGGGGGACTACAATGAGCAGTTCTTC.

The J gene is TRBJ2-7, the V gene TRBV27; 8 bases are a match to TRBD2. Germline V gene sequence: CDR1 MNHEY, CDR2 SMNVEV (reference sequence). This CDR3 is 14 amino acids long. Trimming cost V 2 bases and J 4 bases; bases outside gene matches: 4. The DNA for the CDR3 is TGTGCCAGCAGTTTACGGCTAGCGGGTTACGAGCAGTACTTC. Its protein is CASSLRLAGYEQYF.

V is TRBV24-1 and J is TRBJ1-5, with 8 nucleotides matching TRBD1. This CDR3 contains 15 residues. CDR1 and CDR2 from the germline V gene are KGHDR and SFDVKD. Trimming removed 3 bases from V and 6 bases from J; junction bases left unmatched: 6. The CDR3 here is CATSDRQGARQPQHF. The CDR3 DNA reads TGTGCCACCAGTGATCGGCAGGGGGCACGTCAGCCCCAGCATTTT.